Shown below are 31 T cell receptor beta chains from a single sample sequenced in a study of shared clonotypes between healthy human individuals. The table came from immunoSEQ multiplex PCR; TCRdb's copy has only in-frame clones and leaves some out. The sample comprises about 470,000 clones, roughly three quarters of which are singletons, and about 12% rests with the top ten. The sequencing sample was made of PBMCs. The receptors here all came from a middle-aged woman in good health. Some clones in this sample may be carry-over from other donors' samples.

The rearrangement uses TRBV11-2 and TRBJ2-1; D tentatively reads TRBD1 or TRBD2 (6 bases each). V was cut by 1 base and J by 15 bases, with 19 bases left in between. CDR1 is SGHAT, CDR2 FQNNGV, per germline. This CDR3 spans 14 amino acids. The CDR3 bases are TGTGCCAGCAGCTTAGTTCAGGAGGGGGGCCGGCGGTTCTTC. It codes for CASSLVQEGGRRFF.

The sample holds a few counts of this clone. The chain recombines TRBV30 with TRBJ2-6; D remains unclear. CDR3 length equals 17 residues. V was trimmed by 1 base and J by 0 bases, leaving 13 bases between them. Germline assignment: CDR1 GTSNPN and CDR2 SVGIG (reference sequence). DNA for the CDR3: TGTGCCTGGAGTGCCCGTGGACGGAACTCTGGGGCCAACGTCCTGACTTTC. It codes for CAWSARGRNSGANVLTF.

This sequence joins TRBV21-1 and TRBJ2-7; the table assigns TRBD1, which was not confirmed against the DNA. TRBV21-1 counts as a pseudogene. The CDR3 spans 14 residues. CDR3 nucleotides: TGTGCCAGCCTCAGGGGGGACATATACTACGAGCAGTACTTC. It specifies CASLRGDIYYEQYF.

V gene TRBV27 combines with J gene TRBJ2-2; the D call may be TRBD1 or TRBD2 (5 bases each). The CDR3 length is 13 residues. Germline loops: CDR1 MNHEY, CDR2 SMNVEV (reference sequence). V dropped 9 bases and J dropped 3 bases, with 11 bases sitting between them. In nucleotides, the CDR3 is TGTGCCAGTCGGTGGGGGTACACCGGGGAGCTGTTTTTT. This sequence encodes CASRWGYTGELFF.

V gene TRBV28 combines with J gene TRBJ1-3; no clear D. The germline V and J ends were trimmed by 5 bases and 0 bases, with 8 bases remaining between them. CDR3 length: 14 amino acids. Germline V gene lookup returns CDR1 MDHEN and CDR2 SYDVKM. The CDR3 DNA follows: TGTGCCAGCAGTCGCATAGGCTCTGGAAACACCATATATTTT. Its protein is CASSRIGSGNTIYF.

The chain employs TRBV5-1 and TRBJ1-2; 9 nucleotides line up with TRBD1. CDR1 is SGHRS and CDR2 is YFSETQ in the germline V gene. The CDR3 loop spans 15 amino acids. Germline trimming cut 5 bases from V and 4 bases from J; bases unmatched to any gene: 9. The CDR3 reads CASSPTGGAGYGYTF. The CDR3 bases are TGCGCCAGCAGTCCAACAGGGGGCGCGGGCTATGGCTACACCTTC.

The CDR3 DNA sequence: TGTGCCTGGAGTGCCGAGGGGCTCGTAGCGCCCGGGGAGCTGTTTTTT. This encodes CAWSAEGLVAPGELFF. The V and J genes are TRBV30 and TRBJ2-2, with D perhaps given as TRBD1 or TRBD2 (5 bases each). Trimming left V 1 base short and J 6 bases short, with 18 bases between. The CDR3 has 16 residues. Looked up from germline, CDR1 is GTSNPN and CDR2 is SVGIG (reference sequence).

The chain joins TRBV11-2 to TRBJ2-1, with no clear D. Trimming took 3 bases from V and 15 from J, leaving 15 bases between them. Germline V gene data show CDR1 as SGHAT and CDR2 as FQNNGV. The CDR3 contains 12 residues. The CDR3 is CASSFESRMPFF. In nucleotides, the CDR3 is TGTGCCAGCAGCTTCGAATCTAGGATGCCGTTCTTC.

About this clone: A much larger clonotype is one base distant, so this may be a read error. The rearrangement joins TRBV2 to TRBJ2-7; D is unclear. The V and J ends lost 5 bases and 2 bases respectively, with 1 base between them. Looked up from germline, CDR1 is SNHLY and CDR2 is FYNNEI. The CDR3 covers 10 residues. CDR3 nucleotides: TGTGCCAGCAGTCCCTACGAGCAGTACTTC. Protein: CASSPYEQYF.

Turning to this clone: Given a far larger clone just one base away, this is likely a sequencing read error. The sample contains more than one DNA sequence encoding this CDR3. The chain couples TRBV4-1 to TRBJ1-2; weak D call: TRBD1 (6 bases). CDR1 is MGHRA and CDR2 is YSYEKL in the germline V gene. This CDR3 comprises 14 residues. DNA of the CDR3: TGCGCCAGCAGCCCCGGACAGATGAACTACGGCTACACCTTC. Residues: CASSPGQMNYGYTF.

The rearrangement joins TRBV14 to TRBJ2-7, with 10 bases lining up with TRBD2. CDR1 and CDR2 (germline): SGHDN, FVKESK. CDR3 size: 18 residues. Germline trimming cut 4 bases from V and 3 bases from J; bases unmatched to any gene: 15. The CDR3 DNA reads TGTGCCAGCAGCCCAATAGGCTCTAGCGGGAGAGGCTTCTACGAGCAGTACTTC. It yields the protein CASSPIGSSGRGFYEQYF.

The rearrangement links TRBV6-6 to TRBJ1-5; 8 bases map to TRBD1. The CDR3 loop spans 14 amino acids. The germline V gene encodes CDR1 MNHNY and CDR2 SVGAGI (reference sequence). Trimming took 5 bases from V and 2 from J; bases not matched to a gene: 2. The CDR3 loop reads CASSMGQGNQPQHF. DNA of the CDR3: TGTGCCAGCAGTATGGGACAGGGCAATCAGCCCCAGCATTTT.

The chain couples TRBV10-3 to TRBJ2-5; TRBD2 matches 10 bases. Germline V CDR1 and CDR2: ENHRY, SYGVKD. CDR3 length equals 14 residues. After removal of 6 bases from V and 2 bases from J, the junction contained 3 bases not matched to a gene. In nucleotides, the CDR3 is TGTGCCATCAGCGCGACTAGCGGGCAAGAGACCCAGTACTTC. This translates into CAISATSGQETQYF.

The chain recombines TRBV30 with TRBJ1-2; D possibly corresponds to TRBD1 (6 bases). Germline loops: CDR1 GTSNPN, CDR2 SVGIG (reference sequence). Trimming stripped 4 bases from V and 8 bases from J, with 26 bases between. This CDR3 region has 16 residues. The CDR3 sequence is CAWTDDRWGDSKGYTF. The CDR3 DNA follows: TGTGCCTGGACCGATGACAGGTGGGGGGATTCCAAGGGCTACACCTTC.

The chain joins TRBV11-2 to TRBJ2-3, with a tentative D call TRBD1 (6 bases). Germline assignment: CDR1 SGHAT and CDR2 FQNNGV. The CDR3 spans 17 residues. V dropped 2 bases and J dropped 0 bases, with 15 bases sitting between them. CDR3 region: CASSLRGSVTSTDTQYF. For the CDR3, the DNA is TGTGCCAGCAGCTTAAGGGGGTCGGTGACTAGCACAGATACGCAGTATTTT.

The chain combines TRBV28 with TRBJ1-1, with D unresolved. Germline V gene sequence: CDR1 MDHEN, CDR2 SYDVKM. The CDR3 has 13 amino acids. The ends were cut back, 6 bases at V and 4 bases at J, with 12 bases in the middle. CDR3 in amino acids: CASRAGRLTEAFF. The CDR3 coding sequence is TGTGCCAGCAGGGCCGGGAGGCTCACTGAAGCTTTCTTT.

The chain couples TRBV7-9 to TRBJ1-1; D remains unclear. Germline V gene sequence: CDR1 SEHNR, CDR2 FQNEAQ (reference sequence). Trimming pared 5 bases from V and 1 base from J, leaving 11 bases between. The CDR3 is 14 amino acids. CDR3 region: CASSPVGGNTEAFF. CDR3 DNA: TGTGCCAGCAGCCCGGTTGGCGGGAACACTGAAGCTTTCTTT.

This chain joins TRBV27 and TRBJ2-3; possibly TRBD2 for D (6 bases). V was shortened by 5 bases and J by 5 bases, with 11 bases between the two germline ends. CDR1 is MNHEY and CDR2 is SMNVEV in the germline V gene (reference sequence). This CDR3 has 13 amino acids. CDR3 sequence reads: CASSLRRVDTQYF. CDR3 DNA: TGTGCCAGCAGTCTGCGGAGGGTAGATACGCAGTATTTT.

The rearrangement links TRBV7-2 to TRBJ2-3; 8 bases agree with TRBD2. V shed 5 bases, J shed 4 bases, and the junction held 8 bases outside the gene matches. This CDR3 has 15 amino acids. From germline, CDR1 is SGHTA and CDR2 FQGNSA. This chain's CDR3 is CASSRSGAGADTQYF. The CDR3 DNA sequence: TGTGCCAGCAGCCGTAGCGGGGCCGGGGCAGATACGCAGTATTTT. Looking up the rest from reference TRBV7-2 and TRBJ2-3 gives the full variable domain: GAGVSQSPSNKVTEKGKDVELRCDPISGHTALYWYRQSLGQGLEFLIYFQGNSAPDKSGLPSDRFSAERTGGSVSTLTIQRTQQEDSAVYLCASSRSGAGADTQYFGPGTRLTVL.

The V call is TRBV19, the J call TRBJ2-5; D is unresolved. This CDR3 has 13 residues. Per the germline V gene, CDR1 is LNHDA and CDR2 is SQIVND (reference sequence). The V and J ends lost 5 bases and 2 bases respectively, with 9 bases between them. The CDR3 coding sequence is TGTGCCAGTAGTTCAACACGACAAGAGACCCAGTACTTC. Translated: CASSSTRQETQYF.

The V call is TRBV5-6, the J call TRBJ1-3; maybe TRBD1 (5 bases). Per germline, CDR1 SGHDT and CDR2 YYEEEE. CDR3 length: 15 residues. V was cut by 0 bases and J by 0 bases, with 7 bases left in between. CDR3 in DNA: TGTGCCAGCAGCTTGGGACAGACCTCTGGAAACACCATATATTTT. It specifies CASSLGQTSGNTIYF.

The CDR3 coding sequence is TGTGCCAGCAGCTTAGAGGTTGGGATCGAGCAGTACTTC. Protein product: CASSLEVGIEQYF. V gene TRBV7-2 combines with J gene TRBJ2-7; D gene uncertain. CDR1 is SGHTA, CDR2 FQGNSA, per germline. The germline V and J ends were trimmed by 1 base and 6 bases, with 10 bases remaining between them. The CDR3 loop spans 13 amino acids.

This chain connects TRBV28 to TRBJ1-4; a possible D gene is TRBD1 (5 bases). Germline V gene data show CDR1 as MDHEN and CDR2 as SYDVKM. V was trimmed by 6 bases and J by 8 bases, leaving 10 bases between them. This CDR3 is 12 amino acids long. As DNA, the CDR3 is TGTGCCAGCAGACCCGAGGGGGAAAAACTGTTTTTT. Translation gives CASRPEGEKLFF.

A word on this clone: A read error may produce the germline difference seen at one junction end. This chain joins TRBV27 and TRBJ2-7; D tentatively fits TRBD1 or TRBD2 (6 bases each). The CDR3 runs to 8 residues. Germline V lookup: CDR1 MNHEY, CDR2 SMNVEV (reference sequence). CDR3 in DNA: TGTGCCAGCACGGGGGCAGGCTTC. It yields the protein CASTGAGF.

The CDR3 region has the DNA TGTGCCATCAGTGAGTCGGGCTCGGGGGGAACTTACACAGATACGCAGTATTTT. Encoded protein: CAISESGSGGTYTDTQYF. The chain employs TRBV10-3 and TRBJ2-3; TRBD2 agrees at 7 bases. With V trimmed by 0 bases and J by 2 bases, 11 bases remained unmatched. This CDR3 region has 18 residues. Per germline, CDR1 ENHRY and CDR2 SYGVKD.

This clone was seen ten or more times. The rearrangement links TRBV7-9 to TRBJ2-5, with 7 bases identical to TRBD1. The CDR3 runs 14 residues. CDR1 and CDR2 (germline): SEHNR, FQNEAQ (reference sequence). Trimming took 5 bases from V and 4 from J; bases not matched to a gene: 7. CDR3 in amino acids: CASSATGTVETQYF. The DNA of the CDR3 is TGTGCCAGCAGCGCGACAGGGACAGTAGAGACCCAGTACTTC.

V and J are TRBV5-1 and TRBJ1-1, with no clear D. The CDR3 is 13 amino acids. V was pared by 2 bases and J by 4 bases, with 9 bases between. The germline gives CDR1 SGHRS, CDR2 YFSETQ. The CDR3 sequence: CASSLRAGTEAFF. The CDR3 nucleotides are TGCGCCAGCAGCTTAAGGGCCGGCACTGAAGCTTTCTTT.

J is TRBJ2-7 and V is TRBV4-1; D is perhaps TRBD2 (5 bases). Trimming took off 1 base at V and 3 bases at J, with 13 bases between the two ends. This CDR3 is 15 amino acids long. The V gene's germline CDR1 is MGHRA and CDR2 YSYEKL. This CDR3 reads CASSQVMRAGYEQYF. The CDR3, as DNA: TGCGCCAGCAGCCAAGTTATGAGGGCGGGCTACGAGCAGTACTTC.

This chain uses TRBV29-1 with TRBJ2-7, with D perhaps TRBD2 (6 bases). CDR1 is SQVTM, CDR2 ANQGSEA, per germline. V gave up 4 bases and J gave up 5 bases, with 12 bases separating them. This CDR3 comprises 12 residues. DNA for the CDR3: TGCAGCGTTGTAACTAGCTCTCACGAGCAGTACTTC. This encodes CSVVTSSHEQYF.

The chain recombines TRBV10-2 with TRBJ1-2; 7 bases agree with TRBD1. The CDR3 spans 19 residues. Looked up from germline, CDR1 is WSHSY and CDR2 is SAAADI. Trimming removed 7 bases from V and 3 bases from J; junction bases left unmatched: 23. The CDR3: CASTDPRAAGDSRYYGYTF. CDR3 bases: TGCGCCAGCACCGACCCGAGAGCAGCTGGGGACAGCAGATACTATGGCTACACCTTC.

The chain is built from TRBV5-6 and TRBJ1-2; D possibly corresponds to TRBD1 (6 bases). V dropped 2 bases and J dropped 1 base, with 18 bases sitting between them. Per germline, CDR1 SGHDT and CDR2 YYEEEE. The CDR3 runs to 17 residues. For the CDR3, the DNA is TGTGCCAGCAGCTTCGACGGACGGGACAAGATTAACTATGGCTACACCTTC. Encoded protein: CASSFDGRDKINYGYTF.